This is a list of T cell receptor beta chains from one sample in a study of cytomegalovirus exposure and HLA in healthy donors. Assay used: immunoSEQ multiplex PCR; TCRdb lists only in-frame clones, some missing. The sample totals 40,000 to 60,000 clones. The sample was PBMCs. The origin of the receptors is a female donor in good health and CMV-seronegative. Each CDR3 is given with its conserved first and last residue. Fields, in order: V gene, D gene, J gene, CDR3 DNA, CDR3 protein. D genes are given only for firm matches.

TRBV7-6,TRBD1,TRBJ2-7,TGTGCCAGCAGCCCAGGGACAGGGGAAGAGCAGTACTTC,CASSPGTGEEQYF
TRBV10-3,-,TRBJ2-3,TGTGCCATCAGTGGGGTCGGGGATACGCAGTATTTT,CAISGVGDTQYF
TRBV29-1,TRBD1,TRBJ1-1,TGCAGCGTTTCCTCCAGGGGGTGGGACACTGAAGCTTTCTTT,CSVSSRGWDTEAFF
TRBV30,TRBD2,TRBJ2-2,TGTGCCTGGAGGCGGCGGGGGGCCAGAACCGGGGAGCTGTTTTTT,CAWRRRGARTGELFF
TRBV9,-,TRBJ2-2,TGTGCCAGCAGCGTATCCCCAGGGGCGAACACCGGGGAGCTGTTTTTT,CASSVSPGANTGELFF
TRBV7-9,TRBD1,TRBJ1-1,TGTGCCAGCAGCCACGACACAGGGGAGACTGAAGCTTTCTTT,CASSHDTGETEAFF
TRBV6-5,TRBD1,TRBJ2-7,TGTGCCAGCAGCCGGACGGGACAGGGCTACGAGCAGTACTTC,CASSRTGQGYEQYF
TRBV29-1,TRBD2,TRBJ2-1,TGCAGCGTTGGACTAGCGGGGGCGATTAATGAGCAGTTCTTC,CSVGLAGAINEQFF
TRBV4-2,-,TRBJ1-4,TGTGCCAGCAGCCAAGAGAGGGCGCTGCACGAAAAACTGTTTTTT,CASSQERALHEKLFF
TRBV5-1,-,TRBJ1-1,TGCGCCAGCAGCTTCCGGTCTTTTAACACTGAAGCTTTCTTT,CASSFRSFNTEAFF
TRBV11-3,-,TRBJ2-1,TGTGCCAGCAGCTTAGGCCTAACTAGCCCCACCTACAATGAGCAGTTCTTC,CASSLGLTSPTYNEQFF
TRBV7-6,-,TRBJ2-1,TGTGCCAGCAGCTTGGAAACGGGACAGCGGGTCAATGAGCAGTTCTTC,CASSLETGQRVNEQFF
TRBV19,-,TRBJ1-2,TGTGCCAGTAGTATACCGGCCAGTGGAGTATATGGCTACACCTTC,CASSIPASGVYGYTF
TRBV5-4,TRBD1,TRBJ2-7,TGTGCCAGCAGCCCCCTATCCGGGACAGGGGTACACGAGCAGTACTTC,CASSPLSGTGVHEQYF
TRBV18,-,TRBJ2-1,TGTGCCAGCTCACCAGTTGGGAGCTCCGACAATGAGCAGTTCTTC,CASSPVGSSDNEQFF
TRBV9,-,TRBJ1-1,TGTGCCAGCAGCGTAGACGGGGACACTGAAGCTTTCTTT,CASSVDGDTEAFF
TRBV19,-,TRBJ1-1,TGTGCCAGTACCAATCGGGGCACTGAAGCTTTCTTT,CASTNRGTEAFF
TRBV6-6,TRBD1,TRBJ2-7,TGTGCCAGCAGTTCTTTGACAGGGGGCCACGAGCAGTACTTC,CASSSLTGGHEQYF
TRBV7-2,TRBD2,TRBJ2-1,TGTGCCAGCAGGACTAGCGGGGGAGCCTACAATGAGCAGTTCTTC,CASRTSGGAYNEQFF
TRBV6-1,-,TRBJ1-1,TGTGCCAGCAGTGCAAAGGCAGGGCCCGCTGAAGCTTTCTTT,CASSAKAGPAEAFF
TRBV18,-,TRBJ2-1,TGTGCCAGCTCAGCCCATAGCGGCAATCCCTACAATGAGCAGTTCTTC,CASSAHSGNPYNEQFF
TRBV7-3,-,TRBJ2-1,TGTGCCAGCAGCTTAGGGAGGGGGAAGGGGGCCTACAATGAGCAGTTCTTC,CASSLGRGKGAYNEQFF
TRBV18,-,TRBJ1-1,TGTGCCAGCTCACCATCAGTAGGACAGTTTAACACTGAAGCTTTCTTT,CASSPSVGQFNTEAFF
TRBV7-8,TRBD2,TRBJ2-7,TGTGCCAGCAGCTTAGGGGGGGGAGGGCTTGTTCCCTACGAGCAGTACTTC,CASSLGGGGLVPYEQYF
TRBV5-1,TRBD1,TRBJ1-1,TGCGCCAGCAGCATTCAGGGGGGACGAACTGAAGCTTTCTTT,CASSIQGGRTEAFF
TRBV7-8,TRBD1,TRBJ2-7,TGTGCCAGCGAAACCTCGGGACAGGGCTTTGGCGAGCAGTACTTC,CASETSGQGFGEQYF
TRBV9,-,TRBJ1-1,TGTGCCAGCAGCTCCGCCGGAGGGACTTTCTTT,CASSSAGGTFF
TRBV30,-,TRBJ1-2,TGTGCCTGGATTCCCCCGGGAGTCGGACGATATGGCTACACCTTC,CAWIPPGVGRYGYTF
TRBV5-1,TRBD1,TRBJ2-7,TGCGCCAGCAGCTGGAGGGACAGGGTAGTCGAGCAGTACTTC,CASSWRDRVVEQYF
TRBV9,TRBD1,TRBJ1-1,TGTGCCAGCATCGCGATCGACAGGGGGAACACTGAAGCTTTCTTT,CASIAIDRGNTEAFF
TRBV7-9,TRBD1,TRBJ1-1,TGTGCCAGCAGCTTAGTTGGGACAGGAGGCACTGAAGCTTTCTTT,CASSLVGTGGTEAFF
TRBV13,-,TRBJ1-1,TGTGCCAGCAGCCACCGGGATACTGAAGCTTTCTTT,CASSHRDTEAFF
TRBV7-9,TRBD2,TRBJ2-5,TGTGCCAGCAGCTCTAGCGGAGAAGAGACCCAGTACTTC,CASSSSGEETQYF
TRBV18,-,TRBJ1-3,TGTGCCAGCTCATCCGGACAGACCTCTGGAAACACCATATATTTT,CASSSGQTSGNTIYF
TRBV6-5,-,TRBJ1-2,TGTGCCAGCAGCCGGGACAACACTAATAGTCGTGGCTACACCTTC,CASSRDNTNSRGYTF
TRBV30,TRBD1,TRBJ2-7,TGTGCCTGGAGTAGAGGGAGACAGGGGATCTCCTACGAGCAGTACTTC,CAWSRGRQGISYEQYF
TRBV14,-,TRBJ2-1,TGTGCCAGCAGCCAAGAACGTGGGGCGGGACGTGAGCAGTTCTTC,CASSQERGAGREQFF
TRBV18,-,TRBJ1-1,TGTGCCAGCTCGACGACCAGGGGAGGGACTGAAGCTTTCTTT,CASSTTRGGTEAFF
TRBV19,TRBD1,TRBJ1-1,TGTGCCAGTAGTTTCCCTTTCGGACAGGGGGCGGGTAACACTGAAGCTTTCTTT,CASSFPFGQGAGNTEAFF
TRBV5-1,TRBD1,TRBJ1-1,TGCGCCAGCAGCTTCGCTTTCCGGACAGGGAACACTGAAGCTTTCTTT,CASSFAFRTGNTEAFF
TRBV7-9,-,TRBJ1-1,TGTGCCAGCAGCCCTACCGTGAACACTGAAGCTTTCTTT,CASSPTVNTEAFF
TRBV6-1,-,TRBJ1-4,TGTGCCAGCAGTGGCAGGGGCCGCCCAGGGATTGAAAAACTGTTTTTT,CASSGRGRPGIEKLFF
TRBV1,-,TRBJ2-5,TGCACCAGCAGCCAAAGATTACTAGCGGGGGAGATCGACCAAGAGACCCAGTACTTC,CTSSQRLLAGEIDQETQYF
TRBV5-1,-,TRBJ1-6,TGCGCCAGCAGCCCTGGTGGGGCAAATTCACCCCTCCACTTT,CASSPGGANSPLHF
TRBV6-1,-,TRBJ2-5,TGTGCCAGCAGTGAAGCGGGGGTGGGAGGAGAGACCCAGTACTTC,CASSEAGVGGETQYF
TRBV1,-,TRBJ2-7,TGCACCAGCAGAGGACTAGCGGGGGGCTACGAGCAGTACTTC,CTSRGLAGGYEQYF
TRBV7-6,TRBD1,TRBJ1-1,TGTGCCAGCAGCTCCTATTACATTACGACAGGGGATGGAACTGAAGCTTTCTTT,CASSSYYITTGDGTEAFF
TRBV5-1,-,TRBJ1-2,TGCGCCAGCAGCGGGACACCCGCCGGGTATGGCTACACCTTC,CASSGTPAGYGYTF
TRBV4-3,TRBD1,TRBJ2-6,TGCGCCAGCAGCCAACCCCAGGGGGCTGGGGCCAACGTCCTGACTTTC,CASSQPQGAGANVLTF
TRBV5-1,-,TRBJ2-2,TGCGCCAGCATGATTGTGCAGGGCCCACCCGGGGAGCTGTTTTTT,CASMIVQGPPGELFF
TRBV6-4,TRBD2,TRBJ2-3,TGTGCCAGCAGTGACACTAGCGGGGGCACAGATACGCAGTATTTT,CASSDTSGGTDTQYF
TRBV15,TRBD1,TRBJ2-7,TGTGCCACCAGCAGGGACAGGGGGCCCTACGAGCAGTACTTC,CATSRDRGPYEQYF
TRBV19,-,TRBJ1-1,TGTGCCAGTGACTCTAGGGGTCTCACTGAAGCTTTCTTT,CASDSRGLTEAFF
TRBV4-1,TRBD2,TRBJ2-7,TGCGCCAGCAGCCCACGCTTATCCGGGGCGGGAGAAGCATACGAGCAGTACTTC,CASSPRLSGAGEAYEQYF
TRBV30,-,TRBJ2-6,TGTGCCTGGAGCGGCGGTAGCTCTGGGGCCAACGTCCTGACTTTC,CAWSGGSSGANVLTF
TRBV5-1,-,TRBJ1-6,TGCGCCAGCAGCTTAGTGACAGGCGACTCCTATAATTCACCCCTCCACTTT,CASSLVTGDSYNSPLHF
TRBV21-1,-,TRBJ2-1,TGTGCCAGCAAGGATGAGACTAGCGGCGCTGGCAATGAGCAGTTCTTC,CASKDETSGAGNEQFF